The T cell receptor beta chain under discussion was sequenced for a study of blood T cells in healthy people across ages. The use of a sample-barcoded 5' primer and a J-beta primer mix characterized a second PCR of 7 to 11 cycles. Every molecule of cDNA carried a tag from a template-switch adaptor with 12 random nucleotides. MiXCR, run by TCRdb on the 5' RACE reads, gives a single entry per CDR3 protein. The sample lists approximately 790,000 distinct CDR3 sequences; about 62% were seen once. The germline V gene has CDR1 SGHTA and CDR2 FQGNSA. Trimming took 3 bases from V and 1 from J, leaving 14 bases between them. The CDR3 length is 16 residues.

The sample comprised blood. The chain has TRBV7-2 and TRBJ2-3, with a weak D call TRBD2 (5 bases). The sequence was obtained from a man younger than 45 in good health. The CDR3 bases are TGTGCCAGCAGCTTTTCCCCTCTAGCTGGCACAGATACGCAGTATTTT. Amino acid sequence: CASSFSPLAGTDTQYF.